The source of this TCR beta chain is a study of blood T cells in healthy people across ages. Alongside a J-beta primer mix, a sample-barcoded 5' primer served in a second PCR lasting 7 to 11 cycles. Each cDNA molecule, via a template-switch adaptor with 12 random nucleotides, was tagged. Each sample yielded at least 3 million CDR3-containing paired-end reads. TCRdb passed the 5' RACE reads through MiXCR, listing each CDR3 protein once. The sample comprises 550,000 to 600,000 distinct CDR3 sequences, 25% to 30% of which are singletons, and less than 20% rests with the top ten. CDR3 size: 14 residues. Germline assignment: CDR1 LGHNT and CDR2 FRNRAP. Deletions cut 7 bases from V and 5 bases from J, with 17 bases between. Healthy Russian Caucasian donors spanned ages about 6 to 100 years.

V gene TRBV12-5 combines with J gene TRBJ1-2; a possible D gene is TRBD1 (6 bases). The receptor's source is a woman in her seventies in good health. Sequenced: blood. The CDR3, as DNA: TGTGCTAGTGCCGTAACCCAGGGGTCGTATGGCTACACCTTC. This sequence encodes CASAVTQGSYGYTF.